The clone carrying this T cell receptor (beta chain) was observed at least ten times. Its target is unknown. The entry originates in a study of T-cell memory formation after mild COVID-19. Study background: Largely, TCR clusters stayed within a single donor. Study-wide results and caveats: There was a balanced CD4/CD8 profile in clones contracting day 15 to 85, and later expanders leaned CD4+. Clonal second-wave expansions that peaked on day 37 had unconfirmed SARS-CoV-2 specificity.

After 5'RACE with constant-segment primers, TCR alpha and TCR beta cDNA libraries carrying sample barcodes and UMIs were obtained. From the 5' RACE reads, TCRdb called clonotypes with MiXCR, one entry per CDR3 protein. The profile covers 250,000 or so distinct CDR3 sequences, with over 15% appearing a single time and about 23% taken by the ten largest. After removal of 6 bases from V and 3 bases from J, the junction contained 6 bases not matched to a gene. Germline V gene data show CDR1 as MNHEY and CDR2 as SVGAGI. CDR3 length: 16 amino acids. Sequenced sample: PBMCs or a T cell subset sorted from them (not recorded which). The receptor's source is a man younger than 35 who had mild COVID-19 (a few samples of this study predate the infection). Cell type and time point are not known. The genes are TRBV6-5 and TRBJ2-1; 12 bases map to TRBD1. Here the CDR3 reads CASSKGTGGLYNEQFF. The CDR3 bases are TGTGCCAGCAGCAAGGGGACAGGGGGCCTCTACAATGAGCAGTTCTTC.